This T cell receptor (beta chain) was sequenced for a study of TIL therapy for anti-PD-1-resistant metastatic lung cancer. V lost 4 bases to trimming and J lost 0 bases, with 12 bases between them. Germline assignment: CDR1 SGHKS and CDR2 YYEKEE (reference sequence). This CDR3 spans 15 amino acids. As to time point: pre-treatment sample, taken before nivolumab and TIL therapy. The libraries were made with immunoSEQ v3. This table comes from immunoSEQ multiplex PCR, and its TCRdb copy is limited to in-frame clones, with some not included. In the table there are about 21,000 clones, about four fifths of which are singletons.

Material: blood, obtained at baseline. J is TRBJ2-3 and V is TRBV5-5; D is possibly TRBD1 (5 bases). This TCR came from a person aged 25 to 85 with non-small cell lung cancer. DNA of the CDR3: TGTGCCAGCAGCCAAACTGGGGCTAGCACAGATACGCAGTATTTT. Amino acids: CASSQTGASTDTQYF.